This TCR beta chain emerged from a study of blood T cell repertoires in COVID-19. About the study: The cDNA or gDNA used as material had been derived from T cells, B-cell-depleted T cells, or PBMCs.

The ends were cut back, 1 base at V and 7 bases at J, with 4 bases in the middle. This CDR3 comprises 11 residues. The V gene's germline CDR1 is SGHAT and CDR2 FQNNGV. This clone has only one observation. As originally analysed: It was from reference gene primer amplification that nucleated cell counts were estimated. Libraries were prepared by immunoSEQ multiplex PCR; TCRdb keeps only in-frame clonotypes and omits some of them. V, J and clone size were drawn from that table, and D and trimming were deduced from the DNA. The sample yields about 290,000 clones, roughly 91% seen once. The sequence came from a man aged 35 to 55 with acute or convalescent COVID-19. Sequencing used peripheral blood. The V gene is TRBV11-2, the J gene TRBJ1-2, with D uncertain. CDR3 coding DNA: TGTGCCAGCAGCTTAGGCGGTGGCTACACCTTC. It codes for CASSLGGGYTF.